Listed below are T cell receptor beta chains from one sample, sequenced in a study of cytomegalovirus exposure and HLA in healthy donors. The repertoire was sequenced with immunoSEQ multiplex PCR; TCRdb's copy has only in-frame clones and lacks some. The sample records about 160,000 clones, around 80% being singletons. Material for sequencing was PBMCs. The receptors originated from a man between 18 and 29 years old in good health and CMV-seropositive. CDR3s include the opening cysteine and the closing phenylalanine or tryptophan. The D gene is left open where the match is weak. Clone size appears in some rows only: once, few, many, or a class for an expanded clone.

DNA: TGTGCCAGTAGTATAGGCGGGGCAGATCTAATAGAGACCCAGTACTTC
CDR3: CASSIGGADLIETQYF
J: TRBJ2-5
size: NA
V: TRBV19
D: NA

DNA: TGTGCCAGTAGTAAAGGACAGGGGAAGGGTTTTGGCAATCAGCCCCAGCATTTT
CDR3: CASSKGQGKGFGNQPQHF
J: TRBJ1-5
size: NA
V: TRBV19
D: TRBD1

DNA: TGTGCCAGCAGAGACACTTGGGCCACTGAAGCTTTCTTT
CDR3: CASRDTWATEAFF
J: TRBJ1-1
size: NA
V: TRBV27
D: NA

DNA: TGTGCCAGCAGCTTAGGTCCACTGGGGGCTTCGAACACCGGGGAGCTGTTTTTT
CDR3: CASSLGPLGASNTGELFF
J: TRBJ2-2
size: NA
V: TRBV7-8
D: NA

DNA: TGTGCCAGTAGTACTTCGACAGACTCTGGAAACACCATATATTTT
CDR3: CASSTSTDSGNTIYF
J: TRBJ1-3
size: NA
V: TRBV19
D: NA

DNA: TGCAGGGCGGGACAGCAAGAGACCCAGTACTTC
CDR3: CRAGQQETQYF
J: TRBJ2-5
size: NA
V: TRBV20-1
D: NA

DNA: TGTGCCAGCCTCCGAAGACTTCCCTTCGAGCAGTACTTC
CDR3: CASLRRLPFEQYF
J: TRBJ2-7
size: NA
V: TRBV5-8
D: NA

DNA: TGCGCCAGCAGCCGCTCGACTAGCGGGGGGGAAGAGACCCAGTACTTC
CDR3: CASSRSTSGGEETQYF
J: TRBJ2-5
size: NA
V: TRBV4-3
D: TRBD2

DNA: TGTGCCAGCAGTCCCCGCCGGGGAACTAATGAAAAACTGTTTTTT
CDR3: CASSPRRGTNEKLFF
J: TRBJ1-4
size: NA
V: TRBV14
D: NA

DNA: TGTGCCAGCAGCTTCCGCGGGGGCACAGATACGCAGTATTTT
CDR3: CASSFRGGTDTQYF
J: TRBJ2-3
size: NA
V: TRBV7-2
D: NA

DNA: TGTGCCAGCAGCTTAGACCCCGATGAGCAGTTCTTC
CDR3: CASSLDPDEQFF
J: TRBJ2-1
size: NA
V: TRBV11-3
D: NA

DNA: TGTGCCAGCAGCTATAGAAGGGACAGGGTCACAGATACGCAGTATTTT
CDR3: CASSYRRDRVTDTQYF
J: TRBJ2-3
size: NA
V: TRBV13
D: TRBD1

DNA: TGTGCCTGGAGTGTACAGGGCACAGATACGCAGTATTTT
CDR3: CAWSVQGTDTQYF
J: TRBJ2-3
size: few
V: TRBV30
D: NA

DNA: TGCGCCAGCAGCTTGGCCATCAGGGGTAGCTCCTACGAGCAGTACTTC
CDR3: CASSLAIRGSSYEQYF
J: TRBJ2-7
size: NA
V: TRBV5-1
D: NA

DNA: TGTGCCAGCAGCGCGACAGGTCGGAATCAGCCCCAGCATTTT
CDR3: CASSATGRNQPQHF
J: TRBJ1-5
size: NA
V: TRBV14
D: NA

DNA: TGCAGCGTTGTTGGGCCAATCTTGGAGACCCAGTACTTC
CDR3: CSVVGPILETQYF
J: TRBJ2-5
size: NA
V: TRBV29-1
D: NA

DNA: TGTGCCAGTAGTCCCCGGACTAGCGGGCTGAACACCGGGGAGCTGTTTTTT
CDR3: CASSPRTSGLNTGELFF
J: TRBJ2-2
size: NA
V: TRBV19
D: TRBD2

DNA: TGTGCCAGCAGTGAAGCGACAGGGGGCTACAATGAGCAGTTCTTC
CDR3: CASSEATGGYNEQFF
J: TRBJ2-1
size: few
V: TRBV6-1
D: TRBD1

DNA: TGTGCCACCAGCAGAGATCGAAGCGGGAGGGCCATCGATGAGCAGTTCTTC
CDR3: CATSRDRSGRAIDEQFF
J: TRBJ2-1
size: NA
V: TRBV15
D: TRBD2

DNA: TGTGCCAGCAGCCAAGATGTGGCTAGCCCTTCCACAGATACGCAGTATTTT
CDR3: CASSQDVASPSTDTQYF
J: TRBJ2-3
size: NA
V: TRBV4-2
D: NA

DNA: TGTGCCACCAGCAGAGCGGACAGGGCGCGTGGCTACACCTTC
CDR3: CATSRADRARGYTF
J: TRBJ1-2
size: once
V: TRBV15
D: TRBD1

DNA: TGTGCCAGCAGCGATACCGGGACAGGGAATGGGGGCTACACCTTC
CDR3: CASSDTGTGNGGYTF
J: TRBJ1-2
size: once
V: TRBV7-9
D: TRBD1

DNA: TGTGCCAGCAGCTTGGCTCACGGGGTGAACACTGAAGCTTTCTTT
CDR3: CASSLAHGVNTEAFF
J: TRBJ1-1
size: NA
V: TRBV7-9
D: NA

DNA: TGTGCCAGCAGTTACGGGACACAAAACACTGAAGCTTTCTTT
CDR3: CASSYGTQNTEAFF
J: TRBJ1-1
size: NA
V: TRBV6-5
D: NA

DNA: TGTGCCAGCAGCCTAGCCAAATCCGGGTATTTCGCCGAAGGTGGAAACACCATATATTTT
CDR3: CASSLAKSGYFAEGGNTIYF
J: TRBJ1-3
size: NA
V: TRBV13
D: NA

DNA: TGTGCCAGCAGCGTAGATATCGGGGGGCAGGCTTTCTTT
CDR3: CASSVDIGGQAFF
J: TRBJ1-1
size: few
V: TRBV9
D: NA

DNA: TGTGCCAGCAGCGCCCGGGGGGGCTACGAAAACACCATATATTTT
CDR3: CASSARGGYENTIYF
J: TRBJ1-3
size: NA
V: TRBV9
D: NA

DNA: TGTGCCAGCAGCCCACGGGGAGACAGGGGGGTTTTCTGGGAGACCCAGTACTTC
CDR3: CASSPRGDRGVFWETQYF
J: TRBJ2-5
size: NA
V: TRBV9
D: TRBD1

DNA: TGTGCCAGCAGCACCCAAGCAGGGCTCAATGAGCAGTTCTTC
CDR3: CASSTQAGLNEQFF
J: TRBJ2-1
size: NA
V: TRBV21-1
D: NA

DNA: TGTGCTAGTGGACCGACAGGGGACTATGGCTACACCTTC
CDR3: CASGPTGDYGYTF
J: TRBJ1-2
size: NA
V: TRBV12-5
D: TRBD1

DNA: TGTGCCAGCAGTCAAAACAGGGACGGAACTGAAGCTTTCTTT
CDR3: CASSQNRDGTEAFF
J: TRBJ1-1
size: NA
V: TRBV2
D: NA

DNA: TGTGCCAGTAGTACGGACAGGGAGGTCGTGAGGGATGGCTACACCTTC
CDR3: CASSTDREVVRDGYTF
J: TRBJ1-2
size: NA
V: TRBV19
D: TRBD1

DNA: TGTGCCAGCCGGAGCTCTGGAAACACCATATATTTT
CDR3: CASRSSGNTIYF
J: TRBJ1-3
size: NA
V: TRBV7-9
D: NA

DNA: TGTGCCAGCAGTGAAACTAATCAGCCCCAGCATTTT
CDR3: CASSETNQPQHF
J: TRBJ1-5
size: NA
V: TRBV6-1
D: NA

DNA: TGTGCCAGCAGCTTACTAGGAAACACCATATATTTT
CDR3: CASSLLGNTIYF
J: TRBJ1-3
size: few
V: TRBV11-2
D: NA